The 14 T cell receptor beta chains presented below share a single source sample, sequenced in a study of Graves' ophthalmopathy and Graves' hyperthyroidism. Amplified material comprised TCR beta CDR3 regions derived from RNA transcripts. RT-PCR was first run with HTBI primers, then multiplex PCR in a second round. TCRdb processed the multiplex PCR reads anew with MiXCR; each CDR3 protein has one entry. The table lists about 200,000 distinct CDR3 sequences, over 25% of them singletons, with approximately 9.1% in the top ten. The sequenced sample was peripheral blood. The receptors derive from a man aged 45 to 65 with Graves' ophthalmopathy.

J is TRBJ1-6 and V is TRBV12-3 or TRBV12-4; D unclear. The CDR3 has 12 amino acids. V was shortened by 3 bases and J by 5 bases, with 2 bases between the two germline ends. The CDR3 is CASSFDNSPLHF. CDR3 coding DNA: TGTGCCAGCAGTTTTGATAATTCACCCCTCCACTTT.

This clonotype has at least ten counts. V is TRBV7-8 and J is TRBJ2-4; no clear D. Trimming took off 2 bases at V and 0 bases at J, with 11 bases between the two ends. There are 16 residues in the CDR3. Germline CDR1 and CDR2: SGHVS and FQNEAQ. CDR3 region: CASSLLPARAKNIQYF. CDR3 nucleotides: TGTGCCAGCAGCTTACTTCCCGCGAGAGCCAAAAACATTCAGTACTTC. The full variable domain, its missing parts supplied by reference TRBV7-8 and TRBJ2-4, is GAGVSQSPRYKVAKRGQDVALRCDPISGHVSLFWYQQALGQGPEFLTYFQNEAQLDKSGLPSDRFFAERPEGSVSTLKIQRTQQEDSAVYLCASSLLPARAKNIQYFGAGTRLSVL.

This clonotype was seen many times. The J gene is TRBJ2-7, the V gene TRBV20-1, with D hard to call. V lost 3 bases and J 0 bases, leaving 6 bases between the germline ends. This CDR3 spans 12 amino acids. In germline, CDR1 is DFQATT, CDR2 SNEGSKA (reference sequence). The CDR3 DNA sequence: TGCAGTGCTAGTACGGGCTCCTACGAGCAGTACTTC. It is translated as CSASTGSYEQYF.

This clonotype was seen more than once but under ten times. V gene TRBV12-3 or TRBV12-4 combines with J gene TRBJ2-7; 13 bases agree with TRBD2. V dropped 3 bases and J dropped 0; count of bases not matched to a gene: 11. The CDR3 totals 19 residues. The CDR3 nucleotides are TGTGCCAGCAGTTTCGCTGGACTAGCGGGGGCGACAAGCTCCTACGAGCAGTACTTC. Its protein product is CASSFAGLAGATSSYEQYF.

Concerning this clonotype: A much larger clone lies one base from this, so it may be a read error. The genes are TRBV28 and TRBJ2-7, with 10 bases matching TRBD1. The CDR3 consists of 13 residues. V dropped 7 bases and J dropped 1; count of bases not matched to a gene: 1. Germline CDR1 reads MDHEN; CDR2 reads SYDVKM. The CDR3 sequence is CASKGQGSYEQYF. The CDR3 DNA is TGTGCCAGCAAGGGACAGGGGTCCTACGAGCAGTACTTC. Full variable domain (remainder filled in from reference TRBV28 and TRBJ2-7): DVKVTQSSRYLVKRTGEKVFLECVQDMDHENMFWYRQDPGLGLRLIYFSYDVKMKEKGDIPEGYSVSREKKERFSLILESASTNQTSMYLCASKGQGSYEQYFGPGTRLTVT.

The rearrangement joins TRBV7-8 to TRBJ2-2; possible D gene TRBD2, 6 bases. This CDR3 is built from 12 residues. The V end lost 8 bases, the J end lost 8 bases, and 12 bases lay between the germline ends. CDR1 and CDR2 from the germline V gene are SGHVS and FQNEAQ. The CDR3 loop is CASGGSRGELFF. CDR3 nucleotides: TGTGCCAGCGGGGGGAGCAGGGGGGAGCTGTTTTTT.

This clonotype has a handful of counts. The chain recombines TRBV6-5 with TRBJ2-7; weak D call: TRBD2 (5 bases). This CDR3 is built from 15 residues. V was pared by 2 bases and J by 4 bases, with 15 bases between. CDR1 MNHEY and CDR2 SVGAGI come from the germline V gene. The CDR3 DNA sequence: TGTGCCAGCAGTTACCGCCCCTCCGGCGGGTACGAGCAGTACTTC. This codes for CASSYRPSGGYEQYF.

This clonotype has at least ten counts. The chain recombines TRBV4-1 with TRBJ2-5; tentatively, D is TRBD2 (5 bases). V was cut by 0 bases and J by 1 base, with 9 bases left in between. The CDR3 covers 15 residues. Germline V gene data show CDR1 as MGHRA and CDR2 as YSYEKL. CDR3 region: CASSQDPGSQETQYF. In nucleotides, the CDR3 is TGCGCCAGCAGCCAAGACCCGGGGAGCCAAGAGACCCAGTACTTC.

This clonotype appeared a few times. The rearrangement uses TRBV11-2 and TRBJ2-7; D remains ambiguous. Germline assignment: CDR1 SGHAT and CDR2 FQNNGV. Trimming took off 2 bases at V and 8 bases at J, with 13 bases between the two ends. This CDR3 is built from 13 residues. In DNA form, the CDR3 reads TGTGCCAGCAGCTTAATGGTCGGTCCCCAGCAGTACTTC. Its protein is CASSLMVGPQQYF. The full variable domain, completed using reference TRBV11-2 and TRBJ2-7, is EAGVAQSPRYKIIEKRQSVAFWCNPISGHATLYWYQQILGQGPKLLIQFQNNGVVDDSQLPKDRFSAERLKGVDSTLKIQPAKLEDSAVYLCASSLMVGPQQYFGPGTRLTVT.

Ten or more counts support this clonotype. CDR3 sequence reads: CASTGTNTEAFF. Here the CDR3 DNA reads TGTGCCAGCACGGGTACGAACACTGAAGCTTTCTTT. The genes are TRBV7-9 and TRBJ1-1; D remains unclear. Trimming pared 7 bases from V and 1 base from J, leaving 7 bases between. The CDR3 runs to 12 residues. The germline V gene has CDR1 SEHNR and CDR2 FQNEAQ (reference sequence).

This clonotype was recorded at least ten times. The CDR3 region has the DNA TGCAGCGTTGGAGCGAATTCAGGGTATGGCTACACCTTC. Translation: CSVGANSGYGYTF. The V call is TRBV29-1, the J call TRBJ1-2; D might be TRBD1 (5 bases). Trimming took 4 bases from V and 5 from J, leaving 14 bases between them. The germline V gene encodes CDR1 SQVTM and CDR2 ANQGSEA. The CDR3 runs to 13 residues.

This chain links TRBV6-5 with TRBJ1-1; D uncertain. The CDR3 totals 14 residues. Germline lookup yields CDR1 MNHEY and CDR2 SVGAGI. V was cut by 2 bases and J by 6 bases, with 13 bases left in between. Here the CDR3 DNA reads TGTGCCAGCAGTTACGGTGAAACGGCTCCTGAAGCTTTCTTT. Translation: CASSYGETAPEAFF.

The V and J genes are TRBV6-1 and TRBJ1-1; tentative D call: TRBD1 (5 bases). CDR1 MNHNS and CDR2 SASEGT come from the germline V gene. Trimming removed 4 bases at V and 7 bases at J, with 16 bases between. The CDR3 has 14 residues. The CDR3 nucleotides are TGTGCCAGCAGTGCCGGACCCGGGGGGGTTGAAGCTTTCTTT. It specifies CASSAGPGGVEAFF.

This clonotype showed up just once. The V call is TRBV19, the J call TRBJ1-6; D is ambiguous. There are 13 residues in the CDR3. V was cut by 10 bases and J by 6 bases, with 13 bases left in between. Germline CDR1 is LNHDA and CDR2 is SQIVND (reference sequence). The CDR3 here is CATGWGGNSPLHF. CDR3 nucleotide sequence: TGTGCCACCGGGTGGGGTGGTAATTCACCCCTCCACTTT.